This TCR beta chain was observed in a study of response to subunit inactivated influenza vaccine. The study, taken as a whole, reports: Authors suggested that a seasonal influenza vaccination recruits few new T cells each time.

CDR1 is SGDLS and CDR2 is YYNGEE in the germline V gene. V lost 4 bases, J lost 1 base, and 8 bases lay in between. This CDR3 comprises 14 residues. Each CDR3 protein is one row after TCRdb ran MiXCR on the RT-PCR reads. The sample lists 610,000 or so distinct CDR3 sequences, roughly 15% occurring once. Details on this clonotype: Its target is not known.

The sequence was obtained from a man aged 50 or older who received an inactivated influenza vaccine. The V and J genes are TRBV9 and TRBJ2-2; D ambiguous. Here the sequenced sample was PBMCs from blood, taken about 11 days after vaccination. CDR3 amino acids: CASSPLRNTGELFF. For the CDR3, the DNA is TGTGCCAGCAGCCCACTAAGGAACACCGGGGAGCTGTTTTTT.